The rows below give T cell receptor beta chains drawn from one sample of a study of OX40 agonist ivuxolimab in advanced cancers. Data came from immunoSEQ multiplex PCR; TCRdb stores just in-frame clones and leaves some out. The sample comprises 52,000 or so clones, approximately 84% of which are singletons, and around 4.3% rests with the top ten. The starting material was CD4+ or CD8+ T cells sorted from blood, obtained in a trial of the OX40 agonist ivuxolimab. These receptors were obtained from an adult with an advanced solid tumor such as melanoma, head and neck, liver or kidney cancer. Both conserved end residues are part of each CDR3. D genes are given only for firm matches. Clone size is not always given. Where it is, it says once, few, many or a class for expanded clones.

>TRBV6-1|TRBD2|.|TRBJ2-7
TGTGCCAGCAGTGAAAAGGGGCGGGAGGGTTACGAGCAGTACTTC
CASSEKGREGYEQYF
>TRBV6-5|.|.|TRBJ1-2
TGTGCCAGCAGTTACTCGACAGGTGATGGCTACACCTTC
CASSYSTGDGYTF
>TRBV21-1|.|.|TRBJ2-7
TGTGCCAGCAGCAATGAGGGCAGGGGGTACGAGCAGTACTTC
CASSNEGRGYEQYF
>TRBV5-8|.|once|TRBJ1-1
TGTGCCAGCAGCTTTCGGGGGGCTTGGGAAGCTTTCTTT
CASSFRGAWEAFF
>TRBV27|.|.|TRBJ2-7
TGTGCCAGCAGTTGCGTCGGGGCCGGATGCTACGAGCAGTACTTC
CASSCVGAGCYEQYF
>TRBV5-5|.|.|TRBJ2-2
TGTGCCAGCAGTCCAGGCTTCTCGGGACGGATGAACACCGGGGAGCTGTTTTTT
CASSPGFSGRMNTGELFF
>TRBV10-2|.|.|TRBJ1-2
TGCGCCAGCAGTGGGGCTGACAGCTACTATGGCTACACCTTC
CASSGADSYYGYTF
>TRBV5-1|.|.|TRBJ2-2
TGTGCCAGCAGCCCCCAAGGGGGAAACACCGGGGAGCTGTTTTTT
CASSPQGGNTGELFF
>TRBV27|.|.|TRBJ1-1
TGTGCCAGCAGGCCCCAGGGAGTCCACACTGAAGCTTTCTTT
CASRPQGVHTEAFF
>TRBV27|.|.|TRBJ2-3
TGTGCCAGCATGTCCCTTAGCACAGATACGCAGTATTTT
CASMSLSTDTQYF
>TRBV5-6|.|once|TRBJ2-5
TGTGCCAGCAGCTTGGCGGGGCCAGAGACCCAGTACTTC
CASSLAGPETQYF
>TRBV7-2|.|.|TRBJ1-2
TGTGCCAGCAGCTTACATTCTGAGAGCGGCTACACCTTC
CASSLHSESGYTF
>TRBV5-6|.|.|TRBJ2-2
TGTGCCAGCAGCTCGGGAACCTTGGCCCTAGTCGCCGGGGAGCTGTTTTTT
CASSSGTLALVAGELFF
>TRBV14|.|.|TRBJ2-4
TGTGCCAGCAGCCAAGATTTATATCCCGGGAGAGGAGAAAACATTCAGTACTTC
CASSQDLYPGRGENIQYF
>TRBV19|.|.|TRBJ1-4
TGTGCCAGTAGCCCCGGACAGTTTAATGAAAAACTGTTTTTT
CASSPGQFNEKLFF
>TRBV7-8|TRBD2|.|TRBJ2-7
TGTGCCAGCAGCCCCCTGGGGGGAGGGCCCTCTCGGTACGAGCAGTACTTC
CASSPLGGGPSRYEQYF
>TRBV7-3|.|.|TRBJ1-3
TGTGCCAGCAGCTTACACTCTGGAAACACCATATATTTT
CASSLHSGNTIYF
>TRBV19|.|once|TRBJ2-3
TGTGCCAGTAGTACAAATACAGATACGCAGTATTTT
CASSTNTDTQYF
>TRBV6-5|.|once|TRBJ2-7
TGTGCCAGCAGTCAGTTAGCGGCCTACGAGCAGTACTTC
CASSQLAAYEQYF
>TRBV6-1|.|.|TRBJ2-7
TGTGCCAGCAGTCCAAAGTACGAGCAGTACTTC
CASSPKYEQYF